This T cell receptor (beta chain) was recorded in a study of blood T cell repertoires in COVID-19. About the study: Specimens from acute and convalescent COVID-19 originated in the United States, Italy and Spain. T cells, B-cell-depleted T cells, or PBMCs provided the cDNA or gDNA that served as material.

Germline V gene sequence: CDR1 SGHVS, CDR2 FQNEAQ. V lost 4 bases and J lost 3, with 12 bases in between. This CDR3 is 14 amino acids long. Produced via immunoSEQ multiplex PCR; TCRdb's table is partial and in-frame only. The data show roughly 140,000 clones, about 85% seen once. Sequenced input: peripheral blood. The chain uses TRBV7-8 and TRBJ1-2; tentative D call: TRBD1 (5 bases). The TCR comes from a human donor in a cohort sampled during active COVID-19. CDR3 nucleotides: TGTGCCAGCAGCTGGGGGGAGTACGACTATGGCTACACCTTC. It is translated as CASSWGEYDYGYTF.